This T cell receptor (beta chain) was documented in a study of blood T cell repertoires in COVID-19. Self-reported history from a screening survey and questionnaire set each donor's cohort. Per germline, CDR1 SNHLY and CDR2 FYNNEI. V lost 7 bases and J lost 11; bases outside the gene matches: 10. The CDR3 runs to 14 residues. Methods used by the authors: Amplifying reference gene primers gave estimates of nucleated cell counts. Profiled with immunoSEQ multiplex PCR; TCRdb holds only in-frame clones, not every one. That table gives V, J and clone size, and the DNA gave D and trimming. This sample has 250,000 to 300,000 clones; about 85% occur once, and the top ten carry more than 6.5%.

Sequencing was done on a sample of PBMCs or T cells enriched from blood (not recorded which). This chain links TRBV2 with TRBJ2-1; TRBD2 matches at 11 bases. This sequence originates from a woman between 50 and 59 years old who had been exposed to COVID-19. In nucleotides, the CDR3 is TGTGCCAGCAATAGACCTAGCGGGGGGCCGCAGCAGTTCTTC. This translates into CASNRPSGGPQQFF.